The next 24 T cell receptor beta chains were all read from a single sample in a study of beta chain features in type 1 diabetes. Broader study findings: Among all four CD4+ subsets, Type 1 diabetes patients had TCRB CDR3s that were moderately but significantly shorter.

The isolated RNA, all of it, was reverse transcribed, so expressed TCRB transcripts were what got sequenced. Sequenced by immunoSEQ multiplex PCR; TCRdb stores in-frame clones only, minus some. Found here are under 350,000 clones, roughly an eighth of them singletons; the top ten hold 0.017%. No cognate antigen is known for these TCRs. Sequencing was performed on naive CD4+ T cells from blood. These receptors were taken from a man aged 25 to 40 with type 1 diabetes.

This clone was detected only a few times. The chain has TRBV18 and TRBJ2-3, with 7 bases identical to TRBD1. V was pared by 1 base and J by 4 bases, with 2 bases of the junction left unmatched. CDR1 is KGHSH, CDR2 LQKENI, per germline. The CDR3 sequence is 14 residues long. This CDR3 reads CASSPLQGADTQYF. The DNA for the CDR3 is TGTGCCAGCTCACCACTCCAGGGGGCAGATACGCAGTATTTT.

This clone was picked up a small number of times. The chain couples TRBV28 to TRBJ2-4, with D possibly TRBD1 on 5 matching bases. The germline V gene has CDR1 MDHEN and CDR2 SYDVKM. V lost 3 bases and J lost 9, with 12 bases in between. This CDR3 spans 13 amino acids. CDR3 in amino acids: CASSFGARRIQYF. CDR3 nucleotide sequence: TGTGCCAGCAGTTTTGGGGCAAGGCGCATTCAGTACTTC.

This clone was counted a few times. The chain recombines TRBV25-1 with TRBJ2-1; 11 nucleotides align to TRBD2. Germline CDR1 and CDR2: MGHDK and SYGVNS. This CDR3 spans 16 amino acids. The junction had 13 bases not matched to a gene; V was cut back by 7 bases and J by 8 bases. CDR3 loop: CASTLTVAGGPDEQFF. In nucleotides, the CDR3 is TGTGCCAGCACCCTAACGGTAGCGGGAGGGCCCGATGAGCAGTTCTTC.

V gene TRBV4-1 combines with J gene TRBJ2-2; a possible D gene is TRBD2 (6 bases). From germline, CDR1 is MGHRA and CDR2 YSYEKL. Trimming removed 4 bases from V and 0 bases from J, with 18 bases in between. The CDR3 runs to 18 residues. The CDR3 sequence is CASSRETGTAANTGELFF. The CDR3 DNA sequence: TGCGCCAGCAGCCGCGAGACCGGGACTGCCGCGAACACCGGGGAGCTGTTTTTT.

This clone was counted only a few times. The chain combines TRBV28 with TRBJ1-1; no clear D gene. Looked up from germline, CDR1 is MDHEN and CDR2 is SYDVKM. V was trimmed by 8 bases and J by 11 bases, leaving 18 bases between them. CDR3 size: 12 residues. The CDR3 nucleotides read TGTGCCAGCGTGGGCCGGCGACCGGCGGCTTTCTTT. Its protein is CASVGRRPAAFF.

This clone was found a few times. V and J are TRBV28 and TRBJ2-2; 8 bases are shared with TRBD1. Germline CDR1 is MDHEN and CDR2 is SYDVKM. The CDR3 length is 16 residues. Losses at the gene ends were 5 bases for V and 6 bases for J; bases not matched to a gene: 11. The CDR3 DNA reads TGTGCCAGCAGTCTCTGGGCTACAGGGGGGCCCGGGGAGCTGTTTTTT. Protein product: CASSLWATGGPGELFF.

The J gene is TRBJ2-5, the V gene TRBV29-1; D is possibly TRBD2 (6 bases). The DNA end favors TRBJ2-7, so the J call may be wrong. The CDR3 spans 12 residues. Looked up from germline, CDR1 is SQVTM and CDR2 is ANQGSEA. The CDR3 sequence is CSVGRREAEQYF. The CDR3 nucleotides are TGCAGCGTTGGTCGCAGGGAGGCCGAGCAGTACTTC.

This clone turned up a few times. The sample holds other DNA sequences that translate to the same CDR3. The V gene is TRBV15, the J gene TRBJ2-7; TRBD1 aligns across 10 bases. The V gene end was trimmed by 3 bases and the J gene end by 4 bases; junction bases not matched to a gene: 3. The CDR3 has 14 residues. From germline, CDR1 is LNHNV and CDR2 YYDKDF (reference sequence). DNA for the CDR3: TGTGCCACCAGCAGGGACAGGGGGTCATACGAGCAGTACTTC. It translates to CATSRDRGSYEQYF.

The V gene is TRBV27, the J gene TRBJ2-7; the match to TRBD1 covers 8 bases. There are 14 residues in the CDR3. V lost 4 bases to trimming and J lost 2 bases; unmatched junction nucleotides: 4. The germline V gene has CDR1 MNHEY and CDR2 SMNVEV (reference sequence). Written as DNA, the CDR3 is TGTGCCAGCAGTTCCCTGACAGGGGCCTACGAGCAGTACTTC. Translated: CASSSLTGAYEQYF.

The sample holds a few counts of this clone. V and J are TRBV28 and TRBJ1-5; TRBD1 agrees at 9 bases. CDR1 MDHEN and CDR2 SYDVKM come from the germline V gene. The CDR3 totals 15 residues. The ends lost 6 bases at V and 5 bases at J; junction bases unmatched: 8. The CDR3 protein is CASRSPGTGYQPQHF. The CDR3 nucleotides are TGTGCCAGCAGGTCTCCAGGGACAGGGTATCAGCCCCAGCATTTT.

In its sample, this clone was seen a few times. The chain uses TRBV9 and TRBJ2-1; no firm D call. V was trimmed by 1 base and J by 0 bases, leaving 8 bases between them. CDR3 length: 15 residues. CDR1 and CDR2 (germline): SGDLS, YYNGEE. This CDR3 is CASSVLESSYNEQFF. For the CDR3, the DNA is TGTGCCAGCAGCGTATTAGAAAGCTCCTACAATGAGCAGTTCTTC.

The chain combines TRBV7-9 with TRBJ2-4; tentative D call: TRBD1 (6 bases). The length of the CDR3 is 18 residues. Germline values: CDR1 SEHNR, CDR2 FQNEAQ (reference sequence). V lost 3 bases and J 0 bases, leaving 18 bases between the germline ends. CDR3 protein: CASSFPGQGTLAKNIQYF. The CDR3 nucleotides are TGTGCCAGCAGCTTTCCCGGCCAAGGGACATTAGCCAAAAACATTCAGTACTTC.

This rearrangement joins TRBV28 to TRBJ1-1, with 7 bases matching TRBD1. The ends lost 4 bases at V and 8 bases at J; junction bases unmatched: 7. Germline V gene data show CDR1 as MDHEN and CDR2 as SYDVKM. This CDR3 comprises 13 residues. The CDR3 here is CASSSWGQQEAFF. The CDR3 DNA is TGTGCCAGCAGTTCATGGGGACAGCAGGAAGCTTTCTTT.

This rearrangement joins TRBV11-2 to TRBJ2-7, with 7 bases aligning to TRBD2. Germline loops: CDR1 SGHAT, CDR2 FQNNGV. V gave up 5 bases and J gave up 3 bases; unmatched junction bases: 22. The length of the CDR3 is 19 residues. In DNA form, the CDR3 reads TGTGCCAGCAGCAGAGCATGGTATCGGGAGGATTCGAACCACTACGAGCAGTACTTC. This translates into CASSRAWYREDSNHYEQYF. Filled out from reference TRBV11-2 and TRBJ2-7, the complete variable domain reads EAGVAQSPRYKIIEKRQSVAFWCNPISGHATLYWYQQILGQGPKLLIQFQNNGVVDDSQLPKDRFSAERLKGVDSTLKIQPAKLEDSAVYLCASSRAWYREDSNHYEQYFGPGTRLTVT.

The chain recombines TRBV7-3 with TRBJ2-1; perhaps TRBD2 as D (5 bases). Germline values: CDR1 SGHTA, CDR2 FQGTGA. The length of the CDR3 is 14 residues. Trimming removed 5 bases from V and 2 bases from J, with 10 bases in between. In DNA, the CDR3 is TGTGCCAGCAGCCCTACTAGAACCTACAATGAGCAGTTCTTC. It specifies CASSPTRTYNEQFF.

This clone was seen only a few times. The chain is built from TRBV19 and TRBJ2-7; 7 bases line up with TRBD2. The germline V gene has CDR1 LNHDA and CDR2 SQIVND (reference sequence). Trimming took 4 bases from V and 3 from J; bases not matched to a gene: 3. CDR3 length: 13 residues. The CDR3, as DNA: TGTGCCAGTAGTAGAGCGGGGTACTACGAGCAGTACTTC. This translates into CASSRAGYYEQYF.

V gene TRBV4-2 combines with J gene TRBJ2-3, with D perhaps TRBD2 (5 bases). CDR3 size: 14 residues. Trimming stripped 3 bases from V and 5 bases from J, with 12 bases between. In germline, CDR1 is LGHNA, CDR2 YNFKEQ. The CDR3 region has the DNA TGTGCCAGCAGCCAGGGCGGGCCTGGAGATACGCAGTATTTT. As protein: CASSQGGPGDTQYF.

The gene calls are TRBV2 and TRBJ2-3, with 16 nucleotides matching TRBD2. The CDR3 sequence is 16 residues long. The germline V gene encodes CDR1 SNHLY and CDR2 FYNNEI. With V trimmed by 6 bases and J by 5 bases, 5 bases remained unmatched. This CDR3 is CASRGTSGRAVDTQYF. The CDR3 nucleotides are TGTGCCAGCAGGGGGACTAGCGGGAGGGCCGTAGATACGCAGTATTTT.

This chain links TRBV28 with TRBJ2-5; 8 bases fit TRBD2. This CDR3 region has 14 residues. Germline CDR1 MDHEN, CDR2 SYDVKM. Trimming at V came to 6 bases and at J to 4 bases, leaving 7 bases not matched to a gene. CDR3 sequence reads: CASRPSGSRETQYF. Written as DNA, the CDR3 is TGTGCCAGCAGACCCAGCGGGAGTCGAGAGACCCAGTACTTC.

This clone was recorded a few times. The gene calls are TRBV19 and TRBJ1-4; D is possibly TRBD1 (6 bases). The V gene's germline CDR1 is LNHDA and CDR2 SQIVND (reference sequence). The CDR3 totals 14 residues. V shed 4 bases and J shed 5 bases, with 11 bases lying between them. The CDR3 protein is CASSRTARNEKLFF. CDR3 DNA: TGTGCCAGTAGTAGGACAGCACGGAATGAAAAACTGTTTTTT.

The rearrangement uses TRBV2 and TRBJ1-5, with D maybe TRBD1 (5 bases). The length of the CDR3 is 16 residues. V was cut by 3 bases and J by 2 bases, with 14 bases left in between. Germline lookup yields CDR1 SNHLY and CDR2 FYNNEI. The DNA of the CDR3 is TGTGCCAGCAGTGATCCCCCGGGGGGAGGCAATCAGCCCCAGCATTTT. Protein product: CASSDPPGGGNQPQHF.

This clone was seen more than once but under ten times. The rearrangement uses TRBV7-9 and TRBJ2-5; 9 bases agree with TRBD2. The germline CDR1 and CDR2 sequences are SEHNR and FQNEAQ (reference sequence). The CDR3 loop spans 15 amino acids. V lost 10 bases to trimming and J lost 3 bases; unmatched junction nucleotides: 12. CDR3 sequence reads: CATEPGLAAEETQYF. The CDR3 DNA is TGTGCCACCGAACCGGGACTAGCTGCAGAAGAGACCCAGTACTTC.

The chain uses TRBV9 and TRBJ2-7, with 7 bases identical to TRBD2. Germline-derived CDR1 and CDR2 are SGDLS and YYNGEE. Unmatched junction bases numbered 11, after V lost 4 bases and J lost 1 base. The CDR3 is 16 residues long. The CDR3 loop is CASSRTGGGQSYEQYF. CDR3 nucleotide sequence: TGTGCCAGCAGCCGGACTGGGGGGGGTCAATCCTACGAGCAGTACTTC.

This chain links TRBV4-3 with TRBJ1-2; unclear D gene. V shed 0 bases and J shed 8 bases, with 10 bases lying between them. The CDR3 extends over 13 amino acids. The germline CDR1 and CDR2 sequences are LGHNA and YSLEER. The CDR3 bases are TGCGCCAGCAGCCAAGATCCCCAGTCGGGCTACACCTTC. Residues: CASSQDPQSGYTF.